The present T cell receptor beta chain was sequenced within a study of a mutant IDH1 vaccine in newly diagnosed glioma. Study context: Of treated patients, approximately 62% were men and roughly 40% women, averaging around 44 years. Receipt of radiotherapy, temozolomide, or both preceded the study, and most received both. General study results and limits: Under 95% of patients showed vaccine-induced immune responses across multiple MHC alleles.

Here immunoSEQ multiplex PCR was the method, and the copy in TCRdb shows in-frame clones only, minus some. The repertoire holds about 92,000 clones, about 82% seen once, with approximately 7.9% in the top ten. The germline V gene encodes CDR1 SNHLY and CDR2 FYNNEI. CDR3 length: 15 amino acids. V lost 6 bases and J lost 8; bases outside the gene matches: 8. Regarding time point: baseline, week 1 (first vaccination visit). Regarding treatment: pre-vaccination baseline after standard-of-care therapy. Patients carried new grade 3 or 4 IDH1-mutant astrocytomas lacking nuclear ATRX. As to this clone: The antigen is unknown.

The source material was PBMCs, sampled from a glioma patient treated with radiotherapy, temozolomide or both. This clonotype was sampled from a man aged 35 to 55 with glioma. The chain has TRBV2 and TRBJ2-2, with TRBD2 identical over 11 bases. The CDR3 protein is CASRKLAGDLGELFF. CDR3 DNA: TGTGCCAGCAGGAAACTAGCGGGAGACCTTGGGGAGCTGTTTTTT.